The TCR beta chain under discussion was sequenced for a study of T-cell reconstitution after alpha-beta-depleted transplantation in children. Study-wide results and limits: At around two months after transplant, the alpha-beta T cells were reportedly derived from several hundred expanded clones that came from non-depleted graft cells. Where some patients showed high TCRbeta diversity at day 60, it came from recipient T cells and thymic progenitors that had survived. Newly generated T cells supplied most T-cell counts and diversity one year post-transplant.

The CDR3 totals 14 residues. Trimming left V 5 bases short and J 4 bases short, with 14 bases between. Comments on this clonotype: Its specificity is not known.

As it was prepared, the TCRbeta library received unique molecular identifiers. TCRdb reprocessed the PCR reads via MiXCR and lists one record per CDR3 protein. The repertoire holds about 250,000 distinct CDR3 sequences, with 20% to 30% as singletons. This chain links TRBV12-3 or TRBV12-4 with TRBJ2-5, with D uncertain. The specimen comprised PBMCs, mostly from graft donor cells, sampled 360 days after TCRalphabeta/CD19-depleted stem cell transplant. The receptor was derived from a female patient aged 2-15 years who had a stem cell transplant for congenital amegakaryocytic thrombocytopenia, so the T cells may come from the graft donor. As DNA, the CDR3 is TGTGCCAGCAGTCAGGACGACCCTAGAGAGACCCAGTACTTC. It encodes CASSQDDPRETQYF.